The 9 T cell receptor beta chains in this list originate from one sample, sequenced in a study of cytomegalovirus exposure and HLA in healthy donors. 60 Vbeta and 13 Jbeta primers were used in PCR. TCRdb keeps only in-frame clones here, not all; method: immunoSEQ multiplex PCR. The table has some 130,000 clones, over 70% seen once. The source material was PBMCs. Receptors were obtained from a woman between 18 and 29 years old in good health and CMV-seronegative.

In this sample, this clone turned up once. J is TRBJ2-2 and V is TRBV5-4; D not resolved. CDR1 and CDR2 (germline): SGHNT, YYREEE (reference sequence). The CDR3 has 15 residues. V lost 0 bases and J 1 base, leaving 7 bases between the germline ends. CDR3 residues: CASSLDTLNTGELFF. The CDR3 DNA sequence: TGTGCCAGCAGCTTGGATACTTTGAACACCGGGGAGCTGTTTTTT.

The chain carries TRBV27 and TRBJ2-3; D is possibly TRBD1 (6 bases). Germline-derived CDR1 and CDR2 are MNHEY and SMNVEV (reference sequence). The CDR3 runs 14 residues. Trimming left V 4 bases short and J 4 bases short, with 12 bases between. The CDR3 protein is CASSWDKTPDTQYF. The CDR3 coding sequence is TGTGCCAGCAGTTGGGACAAAACCCCAGATACGCAGTATTTT.

The chain has TRBV4-1 and TRBJ2-7, with 8 positions matching TRBD2. Germline V gives CDR1 MGHRA, CDR2 YSYEKL. The CDR3 sequence is 16 residues long. Germline trimming cut 1 base from V and 5 bases from J; bases unmatched to any gene: 10. CDR3 in amino acids: CASSQAPGGSQDEQYF. The CDR3 nucleotides are TGCGCCAGCAGCCAAGCTCCGGGAGGGAGTCAAGACGAGCAGTACTTC.

The table lists this clone with many counts. The chain employs TRBV6-1 and TRBJ1-2; unclear D gene. This CDR3 has 10 amino acids. V lost 8 bases to trimming and J lost 8 bases, with 9 bases between them. Germline CDR1 reads MNHNS; CDR2 reads SASEGT. The DNA for the CDR3 is TGTGCCAGCTTTCGCGGGGGCTACACCTTC. Protein: CASFRGGYTF.

This chain uses TRBV7-9 with TRBJ1-5; tentative D call: TRBD1 (6 bases). The CDR3 extends over 14 amino acids. Trimming pared 5 bases from V and 6 bases from J, leaving 14 bases between. From germline, CDR1 is SEHNR and CDR2 FQNEAQ (reference sequence). The CDR3 sequence: CASSQGGRSQPQHF. The CDR3, as DNA: TGTGCCAGCAGCCAAGGGGGAAGGAGTCAGCCCCAGCATTTT.

This clone showed up just a few times. The gene calls are TRBV13 and TRBJ2-1; 9 nucleotides agree with TRBD1. CDR1 is PRHDT, CDR2 FYEKMQ, per germline (reference sequence). The junction had 5 bases not matched to a gene; V was cut back by 2 bases and J by 0 bases. The length of the CDR3 is 17 residues. The CDR3 loop reads CASSLSPGQGSYNEQFF. DNA of the CDR3: TGTGCCAGCAGCTTATCACCGGGACAGGGCTCCTACAATGAGCAGTTCTTC.

V is TRBV6-5 and J is TRBJ2-5, with a possible D match to TRBD2 (5 bases). The length of the CDR3 is 13 residues. The ends were cut back, 5 bases at V and 5 bases at J, with 12 bases in the middle. From germline, CDR1 is MNHEY and CDR2 SVGAGI. The chain's CDR3 is CASSNTRGETQYF. Written as DNA, the CDR3 is TGTGCCAGCAGTAATACCCGGGGTGAGACCCAGTACTTC.

The chain has TRBV30 and TRBJ2-7, with D possibly being TRBD1 (7 bases). Germline lookup yields CDR1 GTSNPN and CDR2 SVGIG (reference sequence). The CDR3 is 14 amino acids. V lost 0 bases, J lost 2 bases, and 11 bases lay in between. The CDR3 sequence: CAWSVRGTAYEQYF. The CDR3 bases are TGTGCCTGGAGTGTACGGGGGACAGCCTACGAGCAGTACTTC.

The chain links TRBV15 to TRBJ2-2, with TRBD1 identical over 7 bases. Looked up from germline, CDR1 is LNHNV and CDR2 is YYDKDF (reference sequence). The ends lost 0 bases at V and 9 bases at J; junction bases unmatched: 10. The CDR3 extends over 16 amino acids. The chain's CDR3 is CATSRDSGQETRELFF. CDR3 sequence (DNA): TGTGCCACCAGCAGAGATTCAGGACAGGAGACCCGGGAGCTGTTTTTT.